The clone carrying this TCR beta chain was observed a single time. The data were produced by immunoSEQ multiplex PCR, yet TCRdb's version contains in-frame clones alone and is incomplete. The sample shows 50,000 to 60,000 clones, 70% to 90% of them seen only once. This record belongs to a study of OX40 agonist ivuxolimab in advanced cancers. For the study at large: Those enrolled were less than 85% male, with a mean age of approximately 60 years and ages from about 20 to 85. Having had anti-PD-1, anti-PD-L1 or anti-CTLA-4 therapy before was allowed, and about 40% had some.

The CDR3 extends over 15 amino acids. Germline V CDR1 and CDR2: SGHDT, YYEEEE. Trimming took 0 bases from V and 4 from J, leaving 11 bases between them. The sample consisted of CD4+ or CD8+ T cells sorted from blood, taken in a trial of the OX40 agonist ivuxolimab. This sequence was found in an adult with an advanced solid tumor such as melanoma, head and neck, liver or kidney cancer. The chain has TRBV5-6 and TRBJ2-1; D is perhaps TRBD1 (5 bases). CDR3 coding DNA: TGTGCCAGCAGCTTGGTGACAGCTGGTTACAATGAGCAGTTCTTC. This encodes CASSLVTAGYNEQFF.